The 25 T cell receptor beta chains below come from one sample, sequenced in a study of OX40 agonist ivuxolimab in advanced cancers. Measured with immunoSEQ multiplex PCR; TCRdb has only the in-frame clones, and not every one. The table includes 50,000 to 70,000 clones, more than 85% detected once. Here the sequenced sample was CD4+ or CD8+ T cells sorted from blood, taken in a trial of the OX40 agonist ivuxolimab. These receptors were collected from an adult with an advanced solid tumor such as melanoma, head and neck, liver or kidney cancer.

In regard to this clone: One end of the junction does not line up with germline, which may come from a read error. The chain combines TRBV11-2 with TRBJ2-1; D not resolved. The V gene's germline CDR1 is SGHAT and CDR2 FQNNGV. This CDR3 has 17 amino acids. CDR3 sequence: CASSLDLRQNPYHEQFF. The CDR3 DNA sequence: TGTGCCAGCAGCTTAGATTTAAGGCAAAACCCCTACCATGAGCAGTTCTTC.

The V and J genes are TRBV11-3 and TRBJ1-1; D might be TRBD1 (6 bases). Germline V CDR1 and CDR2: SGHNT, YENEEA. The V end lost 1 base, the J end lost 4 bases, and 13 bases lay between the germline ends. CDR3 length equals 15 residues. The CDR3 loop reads CASSLGQGLSTEAFF. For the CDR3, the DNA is TGTGCCAGCAGCTTAGGGCAGGGGCTTAGCACTGAAGCTTTCTTT.

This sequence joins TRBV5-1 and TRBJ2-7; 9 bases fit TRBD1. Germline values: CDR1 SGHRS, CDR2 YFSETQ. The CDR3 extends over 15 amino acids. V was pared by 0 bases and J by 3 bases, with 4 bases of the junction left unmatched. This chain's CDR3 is CASSLGQGVGYEQYF. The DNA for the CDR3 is TGCGCCAGCAGCTTGGGACAGGGGGTCGGCTACGAGCAGTACTTC.

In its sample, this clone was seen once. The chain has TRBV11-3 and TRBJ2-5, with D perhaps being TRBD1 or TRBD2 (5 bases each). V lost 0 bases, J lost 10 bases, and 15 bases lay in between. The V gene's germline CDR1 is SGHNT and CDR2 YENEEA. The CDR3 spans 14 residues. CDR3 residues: CASSLDGGSVNQYF. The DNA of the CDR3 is TGTGCCAGCAGCTTAGATGGGGGTTCAGTGAACCAGTACTTC.

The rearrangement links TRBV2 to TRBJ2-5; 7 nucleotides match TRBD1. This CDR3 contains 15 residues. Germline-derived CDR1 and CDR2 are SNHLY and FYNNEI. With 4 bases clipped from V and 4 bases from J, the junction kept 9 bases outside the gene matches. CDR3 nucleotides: TGTGCCAGCAGTGTGCGACAGGGCGTCATAGAGACCCAGTACTTC. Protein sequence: CASSVRQGVIETQYF.

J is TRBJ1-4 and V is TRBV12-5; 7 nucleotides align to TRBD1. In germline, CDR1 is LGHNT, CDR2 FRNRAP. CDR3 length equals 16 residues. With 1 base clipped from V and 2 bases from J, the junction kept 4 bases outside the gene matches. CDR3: CASGLGQGVTNEKLFF. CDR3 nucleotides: TGTGCTAGTGGTTTGGGACAGGGCGTGACTAATGAAAAACTGTTTTTT.

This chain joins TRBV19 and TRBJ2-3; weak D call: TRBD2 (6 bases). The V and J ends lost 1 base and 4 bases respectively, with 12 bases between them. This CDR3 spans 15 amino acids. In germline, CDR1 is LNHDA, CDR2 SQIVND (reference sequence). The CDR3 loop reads CASSIVDGGADTQYF. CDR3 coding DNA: TGTGCCAGTAGTATAGTCGACGGCGGGGCAGATACGCAGTATTTT.

Here the CDR3 reads CATSRDAGFDTGELFF. Written as DNA, the CDR3 is TGTGCCACCAGCAGAGATGCGGGTTTCGACACCGGGGAGCTGTTTTTT. The chain links TRBV15 to TRBJ2-2; a weak D match, TRBD2 (5 bases). The CDR3 contains 16 residues. Germline V gives CDR1 LNHNV, CDR2 YYDKDF (reference sequence). The ends were cut back, 0 bases at V and 3 bases at J, with 11 bases in the middle.

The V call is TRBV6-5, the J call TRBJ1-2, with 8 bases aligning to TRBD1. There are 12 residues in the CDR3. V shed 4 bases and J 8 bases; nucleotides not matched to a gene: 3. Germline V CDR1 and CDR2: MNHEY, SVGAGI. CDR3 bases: TGTGCCAGCAGTTCGACAGGGGACGGCTACACCTTC. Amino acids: CASSSTGDGYTF.

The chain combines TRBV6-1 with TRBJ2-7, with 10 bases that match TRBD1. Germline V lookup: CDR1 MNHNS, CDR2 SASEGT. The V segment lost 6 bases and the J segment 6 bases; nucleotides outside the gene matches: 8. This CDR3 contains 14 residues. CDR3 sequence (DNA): TGTGCCAGCAGGGCCGGGACAGGGGACGGCGAGCAGTACTTC. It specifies CASRAGTGDGEQYF.

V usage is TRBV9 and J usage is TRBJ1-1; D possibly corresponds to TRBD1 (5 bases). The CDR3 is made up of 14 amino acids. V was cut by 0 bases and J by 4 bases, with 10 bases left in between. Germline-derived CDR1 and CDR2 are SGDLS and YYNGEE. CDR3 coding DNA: TGTGCCAGCAGCGTAGTGTCGGGGGGCACTGAAGCTTTCTTT. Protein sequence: CASSVVSGGTEAFF.

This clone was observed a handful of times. The CDR3 nucleotides are TGTGCCAGCAGACGCCTACTGGGTGGACTTGAAGCTTTCTTT. Protein sequence: CASRRLLGGLEAFF. This chain uses TRBV6-5 with TRBJ1-1, with D unresolved. CDR3 size: 14 residues. V was cut by 6 bases and J by 7 bases, with 18 bases left in between. The V gene's germline CDR1 is MNHEY and CDR2 SVGAGI.

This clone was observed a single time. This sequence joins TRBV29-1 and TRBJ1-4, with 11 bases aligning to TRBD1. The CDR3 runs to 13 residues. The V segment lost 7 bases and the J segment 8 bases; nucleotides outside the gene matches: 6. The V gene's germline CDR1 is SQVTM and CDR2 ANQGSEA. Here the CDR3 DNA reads TGCAGCGCGGGGACAGGGGGTGGGGAAAAACTGTTTTTT. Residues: CSAGTGGGEKLFF.

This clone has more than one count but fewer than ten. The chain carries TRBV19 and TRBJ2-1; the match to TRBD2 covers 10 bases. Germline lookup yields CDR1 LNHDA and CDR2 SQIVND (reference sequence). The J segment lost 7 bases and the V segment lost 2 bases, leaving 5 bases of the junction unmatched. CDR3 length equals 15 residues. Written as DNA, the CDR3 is TGTGCCAGTAGTATACTAGCGGGAGCAGGGAATGAGCAGTTCTTC. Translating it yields CASSILAGAGNEQFF.

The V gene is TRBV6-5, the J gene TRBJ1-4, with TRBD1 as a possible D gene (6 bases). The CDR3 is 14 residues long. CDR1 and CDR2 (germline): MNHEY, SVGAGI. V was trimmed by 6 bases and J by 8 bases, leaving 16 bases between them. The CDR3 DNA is TGTGCCAGCAGGTCGATAGGGGGTCACGAAAAACTGTTTTTT. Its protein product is CASRSIGGHEKLFF.

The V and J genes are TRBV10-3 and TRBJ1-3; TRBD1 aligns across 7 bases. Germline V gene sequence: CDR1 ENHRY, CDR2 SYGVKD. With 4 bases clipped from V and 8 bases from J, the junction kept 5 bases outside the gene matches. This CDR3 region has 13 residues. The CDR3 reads CAISGGQKDTIYF. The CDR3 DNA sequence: TGTGCCATCAGTGGGGGACAGAAGGACACCATATATTTT.

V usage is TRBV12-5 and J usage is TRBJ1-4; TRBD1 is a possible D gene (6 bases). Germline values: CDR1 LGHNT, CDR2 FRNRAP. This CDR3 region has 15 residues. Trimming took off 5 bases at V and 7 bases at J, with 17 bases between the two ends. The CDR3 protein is CASGTSGAPREKLFF. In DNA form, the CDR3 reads TGTGCTAGTGGTACCTCAGGGGCCCCGCGTGAAAAACTGTTTTTT.

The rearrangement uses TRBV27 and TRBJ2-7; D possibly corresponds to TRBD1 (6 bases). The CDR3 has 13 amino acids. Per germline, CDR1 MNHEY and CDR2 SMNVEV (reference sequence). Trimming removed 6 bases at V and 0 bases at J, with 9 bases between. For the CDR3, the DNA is TGTGCCAGCAGCCGGGACAACTCCTACGAGCAGTACTTC. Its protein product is CASSRDNSYEQYF.

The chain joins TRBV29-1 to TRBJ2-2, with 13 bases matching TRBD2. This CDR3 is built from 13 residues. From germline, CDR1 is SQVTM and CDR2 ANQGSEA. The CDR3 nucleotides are TGCAGTGTGGGGACTAGCGGGGCCGGGGAGCTGTTTTTT. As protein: CSVGTSGAGELFF.

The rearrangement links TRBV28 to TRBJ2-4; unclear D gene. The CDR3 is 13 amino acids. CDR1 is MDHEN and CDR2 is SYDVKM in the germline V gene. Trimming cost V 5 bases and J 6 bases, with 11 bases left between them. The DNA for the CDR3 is TGTGCCAGCAGTCGGACGGATATAAACATTCAGTACTTC. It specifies CASSRTDINIQYF. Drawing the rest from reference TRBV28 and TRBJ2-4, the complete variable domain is DVKVTQSSRYLVKRTGEKVFLECVQDMDHENMFWYRQDPGLGLRLIYFSYDVKMKEKGDIPEGYSVSREKKERFSLILESASTNQTSMYLCASSRTDINIQYFGAGTRLSVL.

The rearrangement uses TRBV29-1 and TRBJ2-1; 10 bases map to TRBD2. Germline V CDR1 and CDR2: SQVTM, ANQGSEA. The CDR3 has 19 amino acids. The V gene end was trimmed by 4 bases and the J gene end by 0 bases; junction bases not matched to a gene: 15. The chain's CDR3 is CSVVMSTSGIQSSYNEQFF. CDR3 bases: TGCAGCGTTGTAATGTCAACTAGCGGGATCCAGAGCTCCTACAATGAGCAGTTCTTC.

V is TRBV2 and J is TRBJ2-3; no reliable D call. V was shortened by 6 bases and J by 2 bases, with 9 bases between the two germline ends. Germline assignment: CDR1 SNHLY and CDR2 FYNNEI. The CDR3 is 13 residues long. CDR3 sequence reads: CASRAQITDTQYF. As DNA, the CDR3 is TGTGCCAGCAGGGCCCAGATCACAGATACGCAGTATTTT.

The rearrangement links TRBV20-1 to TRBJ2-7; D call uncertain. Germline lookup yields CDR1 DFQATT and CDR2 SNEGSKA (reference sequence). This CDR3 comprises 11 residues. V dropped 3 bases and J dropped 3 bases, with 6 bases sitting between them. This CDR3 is CSASSYYEQYF. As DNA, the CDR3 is TGCAGTGCTAGCTCATACTACGAGCAGTACTTC.

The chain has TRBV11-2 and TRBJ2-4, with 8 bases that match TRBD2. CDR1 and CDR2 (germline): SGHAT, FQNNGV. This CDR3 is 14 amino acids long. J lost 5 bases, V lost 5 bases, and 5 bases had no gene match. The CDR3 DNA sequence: TGTGCCAGCAGCAAGGGACTAGAACAAAACATTCAGTACTTC. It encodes CASSKGLEQNIQYF.

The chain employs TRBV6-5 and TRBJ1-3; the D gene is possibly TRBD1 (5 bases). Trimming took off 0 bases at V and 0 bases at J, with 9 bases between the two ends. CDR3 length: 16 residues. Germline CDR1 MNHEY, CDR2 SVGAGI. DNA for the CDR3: TGTGCCAGCAGTTACTCCAGACAGAGCTCTGGAAACACCATATATTTT. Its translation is CASSYSRQSSGNTIYF.